The 32 T cell receptor beta chains presented below share a single source sample, sequenced in a study of neurological immune-mediated disorders. TCRdb reprocessed the 5' RACE reads via MiXCR and lists one record per CDR3 protein. The sample has some 38,000 distinct CDR3 sequences; 4.8% are singletons. The specimen sequenced was CD4+ T cells from blood. These receptor sequences come from a young man in good health.

This clonotype has a count of ten or more. The rearrangement uses TRBV20-1 and TRBJ1-2; possibly TRBD1 for D (5 bases). V lost 6 bases to trimming and J lost 4 bases, with 18 bases between them. The CDR3 is 14 residues long. Germline CDR1 is DFQATT and CDR2 is SNEGSKA (reference sequence). DNA of the CDR3: TGCAGTGCCCCCAGGGTTCAAGAAAGCTATGGCTACACCTTC. Translating it yields CSAPRVQESYGYTF.

This clonotype was seen a handful of times. The missing conserved phenylalanine or tryptophan at the end of this CDR3 makes a read error likely. Because the CDR3's place on the DNA is in doubt, the DNA is left out and the CDR3 is given as listed by TCRdb. J is TRBJ1-4 and V is TRBV5-6; the table's D call, TRBD1, was not checked against the DNA. The CDR3 has 10 amino acids, counting both end residues. Germline assignment: CDR1 SGHDT and CDR2 YYEEEE. The CDR3 region is CASSLGQLRC.

The sample holds many counts of this clonotype. The CDR3: CASSFDSEEYEQYF. The CDR3 DNA sequence: TGCGCCAGCAGCTTTGATTCCGAGGAGTACGAGCAGTACTTC. V gene TRBV5-1 combines with J gene TRBJ2-7; D is uncertain. Germline V gene data show CDR1 as SGHRS and CDR2 as YFSETQ. V was cut by 2 bases and J by 4 bases, with 13 bases left in between. The CDR3 spans 14 residues. The full variable domain, rest sourced from reference TRBV5-1 and TRBJ2-7, is KAGVTQTPRYLIKTRGQQVTLSCSPISGHRSVSWYQQTPGQGLQFLFEYFSETQRNKGNFPGRFSGRQFSNSRSEMNVSTLELGDSALYLCASSFDSEEYEQYFGPGTRLTVT.

This clonotype has ten or more counts. The chain is built from TRBV7-9 and TRBJ1-2; D remains ambiguous. Germline lookup yields CDR1 SEHNR and CDR2 FQNEAQ (reference sequence). Trimming pared 1 base from V and 4 bases from J, leaving 7 bases between. The length of the CDR3 is 13 residues. CDR3 DNA sequence: TGTGCCAGCAGCTTAGGTGGCAGCTATGGCTACACCTTC. Translated, it gives CASSLGGSYGYTF.

In its sample, this clonotype was seen many times. The CDR3 nucleotides are TGCGCCAGCAGCTCGACTTTCGCGTGGACCGGGGAGCTGTTTTTT. This codes for CASSSTFAWTGELFF. The rearrangement joins TRBV5-1 to TRBJ2-2; D is ambiguous. The V gene lost 3 bases and the J gene lost 5 bases, with 14 bases spanning the gap. Germline CDR1 reads SGHRS; CDR2 reads YFSETQ. The CDR3 covers 15 residues.

This clonotype was seen ten or more times. This chain connects TRBV5-1 to TRBJ1-6; TRBD1 aligns across 10 bases. Germline trimming cut 3 bases from V and 7 bases from J; bases unmatched to any gene: 7. The CDR3 loop spans 16 amino acids. Germline CDR1 reads SGHRS; CDR2 reads YFSETQ. CDR3 bases: TGCGCCAGCAGCTCCCTGACAGGGGGCATGAATTCACCCCTCCACTTT. It encodes CASSSLTGGMNSPLHF.

At least ten counts were recorded for this clonotype. V is TRBV6-1 and J is TRBJ1-5; a weak D match, TRBD1 (6 bases). The germline CDR1 and CDR2 sequences are MNHNS and SASEGT. V lost 0 bases and J lost 0, with 21 bases in between. This CDR3 spans 20 amino acids. CDR3 residues: CASSEALFWGAYGSNQPQHF. CDR3 sequence (DNA): TGTGCCAGCAGTGAAGCGCTATTTTGGGGGGCCTATGGTAGCAATCAGCCCCAGCATTTT.

Ten or more counts support this clonotype. The chain joins TRBV27 to TRBJ1-2; 10 bases align to TRBD1. Trimming took 3 bases from V and 6 from J; bases not matched to a gene: 4. CDR1 and CDR2 (germline): MNHEY, SMNVEV (reference sequence). The CDR3 length is 14 residues. The CDR3 is CASSFRQGADGYTF. CDR3 DNA sequence: TGTGCCAGCAGTTTCCGACAGGGGGCGGATGGCTACACCTTC.

The rearrangement uses TRBV20-1 and TRBJ2-3, with D tentatively TRBD2 (7 bases). The CDR3 covers 16 residues. Germline V CDR1 and CDR2: DFQATT, SNEGSKA (reference sequence). V lost 0 bases and J lost 7, with 20 bases in between. The CDR3: CSARDPAGAGINTQYF. The DNA of the CDR3 is TGCAGTGCTAGAGATCCGGCGGGGGCCGGTATAAATACGCAGTATTTT.

This clonotype was observed many times. The chain is built from TRBV7-6 and TRBJ2-7; D unclear. Trimming took off 2 bases at V and 1 base at J, with 9 bases between the two ends. This CDR3 has 14 amino acids. CDR1 SGHVS and CDR2 FNYEAQ come from the germline V gene. The CDR3 bases are TGTGCCAGCAGCTTATCACAGAGATCCTACGAGCAGTACTTC. The encoded protein is CASSLSQRSYEQYF.

This clonotype was detected ten times or more. V and J are TRBV11-2 and TRBJ2-2; TRBD2 matches 9 bases. This CDR3 comprises 22 residues. V shed 5 bases, J shed 4 bases, and the junction held 26 bases outside the gene matches. Germline CDR1 SGHAT, CDR2 FQNNGV. CDR3 nucleotide sequence: TGTGCCAGCAGCCCCAGAGGGGGGCTAGCGGGGACCCCGGGAAGGAGCACCGGGGAGCTGTTTTTT. It codes for CASSPRGGLAGTPGRSTGELFF.

This clonotype was counted many times. This chain uses TRBV12-3 or TRBV12-4 with TRBJ1-1; the D gene is possibly TRBD1 (5 bases). V gave up 8 bases and J gave up 1 base, with 11 bases separating them. The CDR3 totals 13 residues. The CDR3 reads CASGIGQNTEAFF. The DNA of the CDR3 is TGTGCCAGCGGAATTGGACAGAACACTGAAGCTTTCTTT.

There are many counts of this clonotype. The rearrangement joins TRBV3-1 to TRBJ2-3; D possibly corresponds to TRBD2 (6 bases). Germline CDR1 LGHDT, CDR2 YNNKEL (reference sequence). This CDR3 region has 14 residues. The germline V and J ends were trimmed by 6 bases and 1 base, with 11 bases remaining between them. The CDR3 coding sequence is TGTGCCAGCAGAGGGTGGGGGGGCACAGATACGCAGTATTTT. Protein sequence: CASRGWGGTDTQYF.

This clonotype was recorded at least ten times. This rearrangement joins TRBV5-1 to TRBJ2-3, with 11 bases aligning to TRBD2. Unmatched junction bases numbered 4, after V lost 2 bases and J lost 2 bases. The germline CDR1 and CDR2 sequences are SGHRS and YFSETQ. The CDR3 totals 16 residues. The CDR3 sequence is CASSLKTSGDTDTQYF. CDR3 bases: TGCGCCAGCAGCTTAAAGACTAGCGGGGACACAGATACGCAGTATTTT.

This clonotype was recorded many times. CDR3 in DNA: TGCAGTGCCCTTGACCAGGAAAAGGAGACCCAGTACTTC. This encodes CSALDQEKETQYF. V usage is TRBV20-1 and J usage is TRBJ2-5; D ambiguous. Trimming pared 6 bases from V and 5 bases from J, leaving 16 bases between. This CDR3 is 13 amino acids long. Germline CDR1 DFQATT, CDR2 SNEGSKA (reference sequence).

The table lists this clonotype with many counts. CDR3 nucleotide sequence: TGCGCCAGCAGCGCCAGAGGAGCGGACACCGGGGAGCTGTTTTTT. Encoded protein: CASSARGADTGELFF. The rearrangement uses TRBV5-1 and TRBJ2-2, with D maybe TRBD2 (5 bases). This CDR3 spans 15 amino acids. Germline CDR1 and CDR2: SGHRS and YFSETQ. The ends were cut back, 4 bases at V and 3 bases at J, with 13 bases in the middle.

This clonotype was seen repeatedly, ten times or more. CDR3 nucleotide sequence: TGTGCCAGCAGCTTGGGGACAGGGGGCATGACTGGAAACACCATATATTTT. This sequence encodes CASSLGTGGMTGNTIYF. The gene calls are TRBV11-2 and TRBJ1-3, with 12 positions matching TRBD1. With 3 bases clipped from V and 2 bases from J, the junction kept 5 bases outside the gene matches. Germline CDR1 SGHAT, CDR2 FQNNGV. The CDR3 extends over 17 amino acids.

This clonotype showed up many times. Being one base from a much bigger clone, this may be a read error. The CDR3 nucleotides are TGTGCCAGCAACCAAGGACTAGGCTCCTACAATGAGCAGTTCTTC. The encoded protein is CASNQGLGSYNEQFF. The chain joins TRBV3-1 to TRBJ2-1, with 7 bases that match TRBD2. The CDR3 loop spans 15 amino acids. Germline CDR1 LGHDT, CDR2 YNNKEL (reference sequence).

This clonotype was recorded at least ten times. The V and J genes are TRBV29-1 and TRBJ1-1; possibly TRBD1 for D (5 bases). CDR3 length: 11 amino acids. Germline CDR1 is SQVTM and CDR2 is ANQGSEA. V shed 6 bases and J shed 5 bases, with 10 bases lying between them. In nucleotides, the CDR3 is TGCAGCGTGGTGACAGTGACTGAAGCTTTCTTT. This sequence encodes CSVVTVTEAFF.

This clonotype was seen at least ten times. This sequence joins TRBV6-2 or TRBV6-3 and TRBJ2-4; D may be TRBD2 (5 bases). Trimming cost V 2 bases and J 8 bases, with 19 bases left between them. Germline V gene lookup returns CDR1 MNHEY and CDR2 SVGEGT. CDR3 length: 16 residues. CDR3 in DNA: TGTGCCAGCAGTTACCCCCGGGGTCTATTGAGTCACATTCAGTACTTC. It encodes CASSYPRGLLSHIQYF.

Ten or more counts support this clonotype. J is TRBJ1-2 and V is TRBV25-1, with D perhaps TRBD1 (5 bases). CDR1 is MGHDK and CDR2 is SYGVNS in the germline V gene. Trimming left V 1 base short and J 4 bases short, with 13 bases between. The CDR3 loop spans 15 amino acids. This chain's CDR3 is CASSESGGASYGYTF. CDR3 bases: TGTGCCAGCAGTGAATCCGGCGGGGCATCCTATGGCTACACCTTC.

This clonotype occurred many times. This chain joins TRBV7-2 and TRBJ2-3; the D is unclear. CDR3 length: 16 amino acids. Germline V gene data show CDR1 as SGHTA and CDR2 as FQGNSA. The V end lost 5 bases, the J end lost 2 bases, and 17 bases lay between the germline ends. CDR3 sequence reads: CASSRGSYPPTDTQYF. CDR3 nucleotides: TGTGCCAGCAGCCGAGGCTCCTATCCCCCCACAGATACGCAGTATTTT.

The genes are TRBV29-1 and TRBJ2-3; tentatively, D is TRBD2 (5 bases). The CDR3 is made up of 14 amino acids. The V and J ends lost 2 bases and 0 bases respectively, with 9 bases between them. CDR1 is SQVTM and CDR2 is ANQGSEA in the germline V gene. CDR3 region: CSVERGYSTDTQYF. For the CDR3, the DNA is TGCAGCGTTGAAAGAGGGTACAGCACAGATACGCAGTATTTT.

This clonotype has at least ten counts. The chain uses TRBV20-1 and TRBJ1-2; TRBD1 matches 10 bases. The CDR3 is made up of 15 amino acids. J was trimmed by 8 bases and V by 0 bases; bases with no gene match: 9. CDR1 and CDR2 (germline): DFQATT, SNEGSKA (reference sequence). For the CDR3, the DNA is TGCAGTGCTAGAGACCGATCCGACAGGGGGCAGGGCTACACCTTC. This codes for CSARDRSDRGQGYTF.

In this sample, this clonotype turned up many times. This chain joins TRBV30 and TRBJ1-4; the D is unclear. The V gene lost 4 bases and the J gene lost 4 bases, with 10 bases spanning the gap. This CDR3 has 13 residues. Germline values: CDR1 GTSNPN, CDR2 SVGIG (reference sequence). The DNA of the CDR3 is TGTGCCTGGATGAGAGGTTATAATGAAAAACTGTTTTTT. Translated: CAWMRGYNEKLFF.

This clonotype was recorded at least ten times. The chain combines TRBV5-5 with TRBJ1-5, with D possibly being TRBD1 (5 bases). CDR1 SGHKS and CDR2 YYEKEE come from the germline V gene (reference sequence). Trimming removed 4 bases from V and 6 bases from J, with 11 bases in between. The CDR3 totals 13 residues. DNA for the CDR3: TGTGCCAGCAGCATTCGACAGTTTCAGCCCCAGCATTTT. Translation gives CASSIRQFQPQHF.

There are many counts of this clonotype. The chain links TRBV7-2 to TRBJ2-7, with D perhaps matching TRBD2 (5 bases). V was cut by 6 bases and J by 6 bases, with 12 bases left in between. Germline V gene data show CDR1 as SGHTA and CDR2 as FQGNSA. The CDR3 contains 12 residues. Here the CDR3 DNA reads TGTGCCAGCAGGGAGGCCCCTGGCGAGCAGTACTTC. It specifies CASREAPGEQYF. Filled out from reference TRBV7-2 and TRBJ2-7, the complete variable domain reads GAGVSQSPSNKVTEKGKDVELRCDPISGHTALYWYRQSLGQGLEFLIYFQGNSAPDKSGLPSDRFSAERTGGSVSTLTIQRTQQEDSAVYLCASREAPGEQYFGPGTRLTVT.

This clonotype was observed at least ten times. The gene calls are TRBV6-2 or TRBV6-3 and TRBJ1-1; 7 nucleotides line up with TRBD1. From germline, CDR1 is MNHEY and CDR2 SVGEGT. Trimming cost V 5 bases and J 7 bases; bases outside gene matches: 10. The CDR3 loop spans 14 amino acids. CDR3 sequence reads: CASSQPTTGLEAFF. DNA for the CDR3: TGTGCCAGCAGTCAGCCAACGACAGGGCTTGAAGCTTTCTTT.

This clonotype showed up many times. V and J are TRBV20-1 and TRBJ2-1; no reliable D call. The CDR3 runs 13 residues. V was pared by 0 bases and J by 5 bases, with 8 bases between. Germline-derived CDR1 and CDR2 are DFQATT and SNEGSKA (reference sequence). CDR3 in DNA: TGCAGTGCTAGAGATCTGAAAAACAATGAGCAGTTCTTC. Translating gives CSARDLKNNEQFF.

This clonotype was recorded many times. The J gene is TRBJ2-1, the V gene TRBV5-1; D may be TRBD2 (6 bases). CDR3 length equals 13 residues. Per the germline V gene, CDR1 is SGHRS and CDR2 is YFSETQ. V was cut by 3 bases and J by 7 bases, with 11 bases left in between. The CDR3 is CASSWGERNEQFF. The CDR3 DNA reads TGCGCCAGCAGCTGGGGGGAAAGGAATGAGCAGTTCTTC.

V is TRBV2 and J is TRBJ2-3, with 11 bases lining up with TRBD2. Germline CDR1 is SNHLY and CDR2 is FYNNEI. This CDR3 comprises 17 residues. CDR3 in amino acids: CVNAGLAVAYSTDTQYF. CDR3 bases: TGTGTCAACGCGGGACTAGCGGTGGCCTACAGCACAGATACGCAGTATTTT.

Many counts were recorded for this clonotype. This chain connects TRBV5-1 to TRBJ1-1, with D unresolved. The V gene's germline CDR1 is SGHRS and CDR2 YFSETQ. V lost 0 bases and J lost 5, with 11 bases in between. The CDR3 is 14 residues long. This CDR3 reads CASSLDPHETEAFF. The CDR3 coding sequence is TGCGCCAGCAGCTTGGATCCTCATGAGACTGAAGCTTTCTTT.